This T cell receptor (beta chain) emerged from a study of cytomegalovirus exposure and HLA in healthy donors. Clones were sequenced by immunoSEQ multiplex PCR, and TCRdb holds only the in-frame ones, with some missing. The sample includes nearly 110,000 clones, about 88% seen only once; the top ten take about 1.8%. Germline trimming cut 3 bases from V and 6 bases from J; bases unmatched to any gene: 7. This CDR3 contains 14 residues. Looked up from germline, CDR1 is KGHSH and CDR2 is LQKENI. The sequence derives from a woman aged 18 to 35 in good health and CMV-seropositive. What was sequenced was PBMCs. This rearrangement joins TRBV18 to TRBJ1-1, with 7 nucleotides matching TRBD1. DNA for the CDR3: TGTGCCAGCTCACCCCAGGGGGTCCCAGCTGAAGCTTTCTTT. This encodes CASSPQGVPAEAFF.